These T cell receptor beta chains were read from a single sample in a study of T cell changes during pregnancy in multiple sclerosis. Assay: immunoSEQ multiplex PCR; the TCRdb copy retains only in-frame clones and omits some. The table shows some 64,000 clones, with around 90% occurring only once. The specimen comprised peripheral blood, sampled in the first trimester of pregnancy. The receptors were sampled from a female donor in good health, enrolled as a control in a pregnancy study. The CDR3 runs from the conserved cysteine through the conserved F or W. A D gene is named only where the DNA matches it firmly. Rows may omit the clone size; those that give it use once, few, many or a size class.

j_gene | abundance | v_gene | d_gene | CDR3aa | CDR3nt
TRBJ2-7 | - | TRBV4-3 | TRBD2 | CASSQGGGSYEQYF | TGCGCCAGCAGCCAAGGGGGGGGCTCCTACGAGCAGTACTTC
TRBJ1-2 | - | TRBV7-8 | TRBD1 | CASSQDREKGYTF | TGTGCCAGCAGCCAGGACAGGGAGAAAGGCTACACCTTC
TRBJ2-7 | - | TRBV6-4 | TRBD1 | CAISGTGGHEQYF | TGTGCCATCTCGGGGACAGGGGGCCACGAGCAGTACTTC
TRBJ1-1 | - | TRBV5-5 | - | CASSLLGGNTEAFF | TGTGCCAGCAGCTTACTAGGGGGGAACACTGAAGCTTTCTTT
TRBJ1-3 | - | TRBV7-9 | - | CASSLGAESGNTIYF | TGTGCCAGCAGCTTGGGGGCAGAATCTGGAAACACCATATATTTT
TRBJ1-2 | - | TRBV6-4 | - | CASSEESGYGYTF | TGTGCCAGCAGTGAGGAGTCGGGCTATGGCTACACCTTC
TRBJ2-2 | - | TRBV18 | TRBD1 | CASSHDRVPTGELFF | TGTGCCAGCTCACATGACAGGGTTCCCACCGGGGAGCTGTTTTTT
TRBJ1-2 | - | TRBV7-9 | - | CAGGVGDGGYTF | TGTGCCGGAGGGGTCGGGGATGGTGGCTACACCTTC
TRBJ2-2 | - | TRBV13 | - | CASSLRNTGELFF | TGTGCCAGCAGCCTTAGGAACACCGGGGAGCTGTTTTTT
TRBJ2-3 | - | TRBV18 | TRBD2 | CASSPDERGPRTDTQYF | TGTGCCAGCTCACCAGACGAGCGGGGGCCTCGCACAGATACGCAGTATTTT
TRBJ2-3 | few | TRBV7-9 | - | CASSLAPAGGTQYF | TGTGCCAGCAGCTTAGCGCCGGCTGGAGGTACGCAGTATTTT
TRBJ2-5 | - | TRBV7-9 | - | CAGLGTGYQETQYF | TGTGCCGGGCTCGGTACAGGGTACCAAGAGACCCAGTACTTC
TRBJ2-3 | once | TRBV11-1 | - | CASSLVAGLRVDTQYF | TGTGCCAGCAGCTTGGTGGCAGGGCTTCGTGTAGATACGCAGTATTTT
TRBJ2-7 | - | TRBV28 | TRBD2 | CASSPGTSGRFNEQYF | TGTGCCAGCAGTCCCGGGACTAGCGGGAGGTTCAACGAGCAGTACTTC
TRBJ2-7 | - | TRBV7-9 | TRBD1 | CASTGGTGGFEDYEQYF | TGTGCCAGCACGGGGGGGACAGGGGGCTTTGAGGACTACGAGCAGTACTTC
TRBJ2-6 | - | TRBV28 | - | CASRASGANVLTF | TGTGCCAGCAGGGCATCTGGGGCCAACGTCCTGACTTTC
TRBJ1-5 | - | TRBV5-6 | TRBD1 | CASSLTGTGDQPQHF | TGTGCCAGCAGCCTTACCGGGACAGGGGACCAGCCCCAGCATTTT
TRBJ2-7 | - | TRBV18 | TRBD1 | CASSPRDWPGEQGALSEQYF | TGTGCCAGCTCACCACGAGATTGGCCTGGGGAGCAGGGGGCTTTATCCGAGCAGTACTTC
TRBJ1-1 | - | TRBV28 | TRBD1 | CASSLPDRRNTEAFF | TGTGCCAGCAGTCTGCCGGACAGGCGGAACACTGAAGCTTTCTTT
TRBJ1-4 | - | TRBV5-1 | TRBD1 | CASRKSTGTGDEKLFF | TGCGCCAGCAGGAAATCTACCGGGACAGGGGATGAAAAACTGTTTTTT
TRBJ1-1 | - | TRBV7-2 | - | CASSLVFGNTEAFF | TGTGCCAGCAGCTTAGTGTTCGGTAACACTGAAGCTTTCTTT
TRBJ1-2 | - | TRBV6-5 | - | CASRDTRIANYGYTF | TGTGCCAGCAGGGACACGAGGATTGCTAACTATGGCTACACCTTC
TRBJ2-6 | - | TRBV19 | - | CAVSTGANVLTF | TGTGCCGTCAGTACTGGGGCCAACGTCCTGACTTTC
TRBJ1-4 | - | TRBV7-6 | - | CASSLPPGKLEKLFF | TGTGCCAGCAGCTTACCCCCAGGAAAGTTGGAAAAACTGTTTTTT
TRBJ1-1 | - | TRBV7-2 | - | CASIETGNTEAFF | TGTGCCAGCATCGAGACGGGTAACACTGAAGCTTTCTTT
TRBJ1-5 | once | TRBV2 | TRBD1 | CASSAQTGADQPQHF | TGTGCCAGCAGTGCTCAGACAGGGGCCGATCAGCCCCAGCATTTT
TRBJ1-4 | - | TRBV6-1 | - | CASSLDGETNEKLFF | TGTGCCAGCAGTTTGGACGGGGAGACTAATGAAAAACTGTTTTTT
TRBJ2-3 | - | TRBV6-6 | TRBD2 | CASSGSGIASDTQYF | TGTGCCAGCAGTGGTAGCGGGATAGCTTCAGATACGCAGTATTTT
TRBJ1-1 | - | TRBV7-3 | - | CASSLNYNTEAFF | TGTGCCAGCAGCTTAAACTATAACACTGAAGCTTTCTTT